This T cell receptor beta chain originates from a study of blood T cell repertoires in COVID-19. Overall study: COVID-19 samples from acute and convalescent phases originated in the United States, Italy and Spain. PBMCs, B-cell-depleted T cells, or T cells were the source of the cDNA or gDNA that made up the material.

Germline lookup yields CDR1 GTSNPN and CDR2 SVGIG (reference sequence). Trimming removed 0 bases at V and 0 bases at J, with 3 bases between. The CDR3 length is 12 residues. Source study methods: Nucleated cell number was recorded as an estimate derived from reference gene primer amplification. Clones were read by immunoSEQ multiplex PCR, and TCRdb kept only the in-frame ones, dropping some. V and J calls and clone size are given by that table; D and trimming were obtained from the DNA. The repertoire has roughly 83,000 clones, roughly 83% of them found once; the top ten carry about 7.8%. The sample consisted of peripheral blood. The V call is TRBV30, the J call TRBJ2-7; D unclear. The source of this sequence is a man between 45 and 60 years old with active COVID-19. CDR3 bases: TGTGCCTGGAGTGTCTACTCCTACGAGCAGTACTTC. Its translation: CAWSVYSYEQYF.